This TCR beta chain was sequenced for a study of blood T cell repertoires in COVID-19. Some clones are missing from TCRdb's copy, which holds only in-frame ones; the method was immunoSEQ multiplex PCR. The sample holds a few hundred thousand clones, approximately 80% seen once. This CDR3 spans 10 amino acids. Germline V gives CDR1 SGHAT, CDR2 FQNNGV. The V gene lost 5 bases and the J gene lost 4 bases, with 3 bases spanning the gap. The sequence derives from a woman between 40 and 55 years old with acute COVID-19. Sequencing was carried out using PBMCs or T cells enriched from blood (not recorded which). The chain uses TRBV11-2 and TRBJ2-7; D gene unclear. CDR3 loop: CASSRYEQYF. The CDR3 coding sequence is TGTGCCAGCAGCCGTTACGAGCAGTACTTC.